A selection of T cell receptor beta chains follows, all from one sample in a study of technical replicates of blood from several donors. Clones were sequenced by immunoSEQ multiplex PCR, and TCRdb holds only the in-frame ones, with some missing. The sample consists of around 90,000 clones, roughly 94% of them appearing once. Source material: T cells isolated from PBMCs. The receptors come from a human donor in good health. Both conserved end residues are part of each CDR3.

V: TRBV30
length: 13
J: TRBJ1-1
CDR3: CAWSAQENTEAFF

V: TRBV4-2
length: 13
J: TRBJ1-2
CDR3: CASSQESGGGYTF

V: TRBV4-1
length: 14
J: TRBJ2-7
CDR3: CASSQEGTGYEQYF

V: TRBV2
length: 13
J: TRBJ2-7
CDR3: CARETPGAGEQYF

V: TRBV19
length: 17
J: TRBJ2-6
CDR3: CASSRGTVFSGANVLTF

V: TRBV5-4
length: 13
J: TRBJ2-7
CDR3: CASRTESSYEQYF

V: TRBV2
length: 14
J: TRBJ2-7
CDR3: CASSPGTSGHEQYF

V: TRBV6-1
length: 15
J: TRBJ2-2
CDR3: CASRPDRENTGELFF

V: TRBV4-1
length: 16
J: TRBJ2-7
CDR3: CASSQEFPGVAYEQYF

V: TRBV28
length: 17
J: TRBJ2-7
CDR3: CASSLSPDRVSIYEQYF

V: TRBV28
length: 15
J: TRBJ1-2
CDR3: CASSPVEQGYYGYTF

V: TRBV27
length: 14
J: TRBJ2-7
CDR3: CASSLTGGLDEQYF

V: TRBV6-5
length: 14
J: TRBJ1-1
CDR3: CASSQEVWTGEAFF

V: TRBV19
length: 16
J: TRBJ1-2
CDR3: CASSSPTGQGGQGYTF

V: TRBV28
length: 14
J: TRBJ1-1
CDR3: CASTSAKWATEAFF

V: TRBV5-4
length: 15
J: TRBJ2-5
CDR3: CASSLGLAGVETQYF

V: TRBV19
length: 14
J: TRBJ2-1
CDR3: CASSGASGYNEQFF

V: TRBV4-1
length: 15
J: TRBJ2-1
CDR3: CASSSIRVGSNEQFF

V: TRBV9
length: 15
J: TRBJ2-3
CDR3: CASSVEDSATDTQYF

V: TRBV5-4
length: 14
J: TRBJ2-7
CDR3: CASSLNLAGGEQYF

V: TRBV10-1
length: 14
J: TRBJ2-7
CDR3: CASSEGVRGYEQYF

V: TRBV19
length: 12
J: TRBJ2-7
CDR3: CASSSGPYEQYF

V: TRBV30
length: 14
J: TRBJ2-7
CDR3: CAWNRPGRYYEQYF

V: TRBV28
length: 14
J: TRBJ1-5
CDR3: CASSFYSSNQPQHF

V: TRBV29-1
length: 12
J: TRBJ1-2
CDR3: CSTYGQGHGYTF

V: TRBV18
length: 12
J: TRBJ2-7
CDR3: CASSPGQDEQYF

V: TRBV13
length: 14
J: TRBJ1-1
CDR3: CASREQGWNTEAFF

V: TRBV15
length: 12
J: TRBJ1-2
CDR3: CATSRVNGGYTF

V: TRBV6-5
length: 16
J: TRBJ2-3
CDR3: CASSLVLAGEADTQYF

V: TRBV5-8
length: 15
J: TRBJ1-4
CDR3: CASSLTPGGMTKLFF

V: TRBV7-9
length: 18
J: TRBJ2-1
CDR3: CASSLGPLDRRSYNEQFF

V: TRBV9
length: 14
J: TRBJ2-7
CDR3: CASSVGSKPYEQYF

V: TRBV19
length: 14
J: TRBJ2-7
CDR3: CASSIGTLTYEQYF

V: TRBV9
length: 13
J: TRBJ2-2
CDR3: CASSEQGSGELFF

V: TRBV7-3
length: 16
J: TRBJ2-1
CDR3: CASSPTTSASYNEQFF

V: TRBV10-3
length: 15
J: TRBJ2-2
CDR3: CAISPQGGNTGELFF

V: TRBV28
length: 14
J: TRBJ2-7
CDR3: CASTGHLSGYEQYF

V: TRBV27
length: 16
J: TRBJ1-5
CDR3: CASSRDRGYSNQPQHF